Below, 11 T cell receptor beta chains from the same sample are listed, as sequenced in a study of CD8+ T cells in alopecia areata. The treatment denotes: oral pan-JAK inhibitor, 5-10 mg twice daily. Investigators isolated RNA and reverse transcribed it into cDNA to act as the sequencing template. TCRdb keeps only in-frame clones here, not all; method: immunoSEQ multiplex PCR. The sample comprises under 350,000 clones, 55% to 75% of which are singletons, and around 1.8% rests with the top ten. Sequences were derived from CD4+ T cells sorted from blood, sampled at week 24, from a patient treated with tofacitinib. The receptors shown here come from a human donor with alopecia areata.

The sample holds many counts of this clone. V usage is TRBV30 and J usage is TRBJ2-1; D is uncertain. Germline V lookup: CDR1 GTSNPN, CDR2 SVGIG (reference sequence). This CDR3 has 13 residues. The V end lost 3 bases, the J end lost 4 bases, and 10 bases lay between the germline ends. The CDR3 DNA reads TGTGCCTGGAGGGAAGGAATATACAATGAGCAGTTCTTC. Protein: CAWREGIYNEQFF.

This clone was counted only a few times. The chain recombines TRBV29-1 with TRBJ1-2; the match to TRBD1 covers 8 bases. Germline trimming cut 2 bases from V and 5 bases from J; bases unmatched to any gene: 4. This CDR3 has 13 amino acids. The germline CDR1 and CDR2 sequences are SQVTM and ANQGSEA. The CDR3 region is CSVEYDRGYGYTF. The DNA for the CDR3 is TGCAGCGTTGAATACGACAGGGGTTATGGCTACACCTTC. Full variable domain (rest looked up from reference TRBV29-1 and TRBJ1-2): SAVISQKPSRDICQRGTSLTIQCQVDSQVTMMFWYRQQPGQSLTLIATANQGSEATYESGFVIDKFPISRPNLTFSTLTVSNMSPEDSSIYLCSVEYDRGYGYTFGSGTRLTVV.

This clone was counted a single time. V and J are TRBV4-1 and TRBJ2-2; unclear D gene. The germline CDR1 and CDR2 sequences are MGHRA and YSYEKL. The CDR3 is 14 amino acids. Trimming took off 0 bases at V and 4 bases at J, with 6 bases between the two ends. This CDR3 reads CASSQEGSTGELFF. For the CDR3, the DNA is TGCGCCAGCAGCCAAGAGGGCAGCACCGGGGAGCTGTTTTTT.

The chain links TRBV30 to TRBJ1-1; 7 nucleotides align to TRBD1. Unmatched junction bases numbered 4, after V lost 3 bases and J lost 0 bases. CDR1 is GTSNPN and CDR2 is SVGIG in the germline V gene (reference sequence). The CDR3 is made up of 14 amino acids. CDR3 sequence: CAWSDDRVNTEAFF. DNA for the CDR3: TGTGCCTGGAGCGACGACAGGGTGAACACTGAAGCTTTCTTT.

This clone turned up a few times. V and J are TRBV7-2 and TRBJ2-6, with D possibly TRBD1 on 6 matching bases. The CDR3 loop spans 13 amino acids. The V and J ends lost 6 bases and 3 bases respectively, with 6 bases between them. Looked up from germline, CDR1 is SGHTA and CDR2 is FQGNSA. The CDR3 protein is CASRTGGANVLTF. For the CDR3, the DNA is TGTGCCAGCAGGACAGGTGGGGCCAACGTCCTGACTTTC.

This clone was seen once. This chain links TRBV7-8 with TRBJ1-1; D not resolved. CDR1 is SGHVS, CDR2 FQNEAQ, per germline. The CDR3 loop spans 12 amino acids. Trimming shortened V by 1 base and J by 5 bases, and 5 bases separated the two germline ends. The CDR3 DNA reads as TGTGCCAGCAGCTTAGTCAGGACTGAAGCTTTCTTT. As protein: CASSLVRTEAFF.

The gene calls are TRBV7-9 and TRBJ2-7; 7 nucleotides agree with TRBD1. The junction had 8 bases not matched to a gene; V was cut back by 4 bases and J by 2 bases. Germline CDR1 SEHNR, CDR2 FQNEAQ (reference sequence). This CDR3 has 15 residues. CDR3 in amino acids: CASSSRDSLAYEQYF. The CDR3 bases are TGTGCCAGCAGCTCCCGGGACAGCCTAGCCTACGAGCAGTACTTC.

This clone has a handful of counts. The J gene is TRBJ2-1, the V gene TRBV5-1; a possible D gene is TRBD1 (5 bases). V was cut by 3 bases and J by 8 bases, with 9 bases left in between. Germline values: CDR1 SGHRS, CDR2 YFSETQ. CDR3 length: 12 amino acids. CDR3 loop: CASSWGRDEQFF. The CDR3 DNA reads TGCGCCAGCAGCTGGGGCCGAGATGAGCAGTTCTTC.

This clone was counted between two and nine times. The chain joins TRBV4-3 to TRBJ2-3, with D maybe TRBD2 (5 bases). The V gene lost 1 base and the J gene lost 1 base, with 9 bases spanning the gap. The germline gives CDR1 LGHNA, CDR2 YSLEER. The CDR3 extends over 15 amino acids. The CDR3 DNA follows: TGCGCCAGCAGCCAAGTAGCGAGGGGCACAGATACGCAGTATTTT. Translation gives CASSQVARGTDTQYF.

The CDR3, as DNA: TGTGCCAGCAGTGAAGCAGTGACAGGAATCAAAAACATTCAGTACTTC. It codes for CASSEAVTGIKNIQYF. The rearrangement links TRBV6-1 to TRBJ2-4, with D perhaps TRBD1 (6 bases). The CDR3 is 16 residues long. Germline V CDR1 and CDR2: MNHNS, SASEGT. V was trimmed by 0 bases and J by 3 bases, leaving 12 bases between them.

The chain recombines TRBV4-1 with TRBJ1-4, with D hard to call. Trimming removed 4 bases at V and 4 bases at J, with 13 bases between. Germline loops: CDR1 MGHRA, CDR2 YSYEKL. The CDR3 runs to 15 residues. The DNA of the CDR3 is TGCGCCAGCAGCCCCGGTGGACGGGATAATGAAAAACTGTTTTTT. This translates into CASSPGGRDNEKLFF.